Sequencing of this TCR beta chain was carried out in a study of shared clonotypes between healthy human individuals. The assay was immunoSEQ multiplex PCR, and TCRdb's table has in-frame clones only and misses some. The sample shows 2 million to 2.5 million clones, about 92% of them seen only once. Germline CDR1 and CDR2: SGHNT and YYREEE (reference sequence). CDR3 size: 15 residues. The V and J ends lost 2 bases and 1 base, in that order; junction bases with no gene match: 5. The sequence was collected from a man aged 18 to 30 in good health. Some clones in this sample may be carry-over from other donors' samples. The genes are TRBV5-4 and TRBJ1-1; 7 positions agree with TRBD1. Sequencing was performed on naive CD4+ T cells from PBMCs. Noted subset: CD45RA+ positively selected. CDR3 protein: CASSFEGARNTEAFF. DNA for the CDR3: TGTGCCAGCAGCTTCGAGGGGGCGCGGAACACTGAAGCTTTCTTT.